A single sample gave rise to the 3 T cell receptor beta chains below, sequenced in a study of cytomegalovirus exposure and HLA in healthy donors. The PCR was carried out with 60 Vbeta primers and 13 Jbeta primers. Profiling relied on immunoSEQ multiplex PCR, and the TCRdb table lists in-frame clones only, not all of them. The data hold 200,000 or so clones, with over 70% observed a single time. What was sequenced was PBMCs. The receptors shown here come from a woman between 18 and 29 years old in good health and CMV-seropositive.

This clone was detected a few times. Here the CDR3 reads CASGQWEAWGEKLFF. The CDR3 DNA reads as TGTGCCAGCGGCCAGTGGGAGGCCTGGGGTGAAAAACTGTTTTTT. This chain joins TRBV27 and TRBJ1-4; D call uncertain. Trimming removed 8 bases at V and 7 bases at J, with 20 bases between. The germline gives CDR1 MNHEY, CDR2 SMNVEV (reference sequence). This CDR3 region has 15 residues.

The V call is TRBV5-1, the J call TRBJ1-1, with D possibly TRBD1 on 6 matching bases. Trimming removed 5 bases at V and 3 bases at J, with 14 bases between. This CDR3 has 14 residues. CDR1 SGHRS and CDR2 YFSETQ come from the germline V gene. The CDR3 sequence: CASSQKGEHTEAFF. CDR3 sequence (DNA): TGCGCCAGCAGTCAGAAGGGGGAACACACTGAAGCTTTCTTT.

The chain uses TRBV6-1 and TRBJ1-5; no firm D call. V gave up 3 bases and J gave up 6 bases, with 15 bases separating them. From germline, CDR1 is MNHNS and CDR2 SASEGT. The CDR3 runs to 15 residues. The CDR3: CASSDARGRSQPQHF. The DNA of the CDR3 is TGTGCCAGCAGTGATGCAAGAGGGCGCAGTCAGCCCCAGCATTTT.